What follows are 24 T cell receptor beta chains derived from one specimen sequenced in a study of T cell clonality in common variable immunodeficiency. Some clones are missing from TCRdb's copy, which holds only in-frame ones; the method was immunoSEQ multiplex PCR. This record lists about 64,000 clones, none seen once only, and the top ten clones contain 1.5% to 2%. Input material: peripheral blood mononuclear cells. Receptors were obtained from a person aged 18 to 70 in good health.

This clone was detected many times. The sequenced fragment ends 3 residues before the CDR3 boundary, so the rest is inferred from the germline J gene. The rearrangement uses TRBV5-1 and TRBJ2-1; D is possibly TRBD2 (5 bases). In germline, CDR1 is SGHRS, CDR2 YFSETQ. With 6 bases removed from V and 1 base from J, the gap between germline ends came to 11 bases. The CDR3 length is 14 residues. This CDR3 reads CASKSTTSYNEQFF. The part of the CDR3 DNA that was read is TGCGCCAGCAAATCGACTACTTCCTACAATGAG.

This clone showed up many times. The read terminates 3 residues ahead of where the CDR3 ends, so the germline J gene completes it. This sequence joins TRBV18 and TRBJ1-6, with D perhaps matching TRBD1 (5 bases). In germline, CDR1 is KGHSH, CDR2 LQKENI. The CDR3 covers 15 residues. V was clipped by 1 base and J by 7 bases, with 11 bases between them. CDR3 DNA, as far as it was read: TGTGCCAGCTCACCACTCCAGGGTGGGAATTCACCC. Translation: CASSPLQGGNSP. The whole CDR3 is CASSPLQGGNSPLHF. The entire variable domain, with the rest obtained from reference TRBV18 and TRBJ1-6, is as follows: NAGVMQNPRHLVRRRGQEARLRCSPMKGHSHVYWYRQLPEEGLKFMVYLQKENIIDESGMPKERFSAEFPKEGPSILRIQQVVRGDSAAYFCASSPLQGGNSPLHFGNGTRLTVT.

Ten or more counts support this clone. The CDR3 end is not reached by the read, which stops 3 residues before it; the germline J gene fills it in. The rearrangement joins TRBV19 to TRBJ1-2, with TRBD1 as a possible D gene (5 bases). With 1 base removed from V and 3 bases from J, the gap between germline ends came to 9 bases. The germline V gene encodes CDR1 LNHDA and CDR2 SQIVND (reference sequence). The CDR3 has 14 residues. The DNA read from the CDR3 is TGTGCCAGTAGTATAGCGGGCAGGGACTATGGC. It codes for CASSIAGRDYG. The full-length CDR3 reads as CASSIAGRDYGYTF.

This clone has ten or more counts. The read stops 3 residues short of the end of the CDR3; the missing end is completed from the germline J gene. This chain connects TRBV20-1 to TRBJ1-1; a weak D match, TRBD1 (6 bases). Trimming cost V 6 bases and J 1 base, with 9 bases left between them. This CDR3 contains 12 residues. From germline, CDR1 is DFQATT and CDR2 SNEGSKA (reference sequence). CDR3 sequence: CSAFRGNTEAFF. The sequenced CDR3 bases are TGCAGTGCCTTCAGGGGGAACACTGAA.

There are a few counts of this clone. The read ends 3 residues before the CDR3 terminus; that terminus is restored from the germline J gene. The chain combines TRBV4-2 with TRBJ2-7; 8 bases match TRBD2. Germline V CDR1 and CDR2: LGHNA, YNFKEQ. J was trimmed by 3 bases and V by 1 base; bases with no gene match: 5. The CDR3 is 15 residues long. CDR3 residues: CASSQVAGGDYEQYF. The CDR3 DNA, read in part, is TGTGCCAGCAGCCAAGTTGCGGGAGGTGACTACGAG.

The table lists this clone with many counts. The read stops 3 residues short of the end of the CDR3; the missing end is completed from the germline J gene. The genes are TRBV30 and TRBJ2-5; 7 bases line up with TRBD1. The J segment lost 5 bases and the V segment lost 3 bases, leaving 18 bases of the junction unmatched. Per the germline V gene, CDR1 is GTSNPN and CDR2 is SVGIG (reference sequence). The CDR3 covers 17 residues. The CDR3 here is CAWRAPYGQGVGETQYF. The sequenced part of the CDR3 DNA is TGTGCCTGGAGGGCCCCCTACGGCCAGGGGGTCGGGGAGACC.

This clone was seen only a few times. The identical CDR3 is also encoded by other nucleotide sequences in the sample. The chain's CDR3 is CASSPAFGTGGLGGPPEETQYF. CDR3 bases read: TGTGCCAGCTCACCAGCTTTCGGGACAGGGGGCCTGGGAGGCCCCCCCGAAGAGACC. This sequence joins TRBV18 and TRBJ2-5; 12 bases align to TRBD1. The read terminates 3 residues before the CDR3 end, so the remaining end is supplied by the germline J gene. The CDR3 contains 22 residues. Germline CDR1 KGHSH, CDR2 LQKENI. Trimming at V came to 2 bases and at J to 3 bases, leaving 22 bases not matched to a gene.

Remarks on this clone: The read halts 3 residues ahead of the CDR3 end, with the missing end drawn from the germline J gene. The chain joins TRBV25-1 to TRBJ2-2; D is possibly TRBD1 (6 bases). The CDR3 is 15 residues long. Trimming took off 2 bases at V and 5 bases at J, with 12 bases between the two ends. CDR1 and CDR2 (germline): MGHDK, SYGVNS. CDR3 protein: CASSEGVRGTGELFF. The CDR3 DNA, read in part, is TGTGCCAGCAGTGAAGGGGTCAGGGGAACCGGGGAG.

This clone was recorded many times. The read stops 3 residues short of the end of the CDR3; the missing end is completed from the germline J gene. V and J are TRBV18 and TRBJ1-1; TRBD1 might be the D (6 bases). CDR1 and CDR2 (germline): KGHSH, LQKENI. CDR3 length equals 14 residues. Trimming removed 5 bases from V and 7 bases from J, with 17 bases in between. The CDR3 bases that were read are TGTGCCAGCTCAAGCCAAGGGGACACCCATGAA. This codes for CASSSQGDTHE. The whole CDR3 region reads CASSSQGDTHEAFF.

This clone was seen many times. The read falls 3 residues short of the CDR3 end, and the missing part is taken from the germline J gene. This sequence joins TRBV4-1 and TRBJ1-6; no clear D gene. This CDR3 contains 15 residues. Trimming removed 0 bases from V and 9 bases from J, with 12 bases in between. Germline V gives CDR1 MGHRA, CDR2 YSYEKL. The part of the CDR3 DNA that was read is TGCGCCAGCAGCCAAGAAGGTGGGCAGCTTTCACCC. Protein product: CASSQEGGQLSP. The whole CDR3 protein reads CASSQEGGQLSPLHF.

This clone was recorded many times. The sequenced part of the CDR3 DNA is TGTGCCAGTAGTATAACTAGCGGGAGTTATGATACG. It codes for CASSITSGSYDT. The whole CDR3 region reads CASSITSGSYDTQYF. This chain uses TRBV19 with TRBJ2-3, with TRBD2 matching 11 bases. The CDR3 is cut off 3 residues early in the read; its end comes from the germline J gene. CDR3 length equals 15 residues. Losses at the gene ends were 2 bases for V and 6 bases for J; bases not matched to a gene: 4. Germline V CDR1 and CDR2: LNHDA, SQIVND (reference sequence).

This clone was recorded at least ten times. The CDR3 extends 3 residues past the end of the read, so its final part is completed from the germline J gene. V gene TRBV5-1 combines with J gene TRBJ2-6; weak D call: TRBD2 (6 bases). Germline CDR1 reads SGHRS; CDR2 reads YFSETQ. Trimming took 3 bases from V and 0 from J, leaving 10 bases between them. There are 16 residues in the CDR3. The CDR3 DNA, read in part, is TGCGCCAGCAGCTGGGGGGTTAACTCTGGGGCCAACGTC. Protein product: CASSWGVNSGANV. The complete CDR3 sequence is CASSWGVNSGANVLTF.

This clone was detected many times. The read halts 3 residues ahead of the CDR3 end, with the missing end drawn from the germline J gene. This chain uses TRBV7-3 with TRBJ2-1, with TRBD1 matching over 11 bases. In germline, CDR1 is SGHTA, CDR2 FQGTGA. V shed 5 bases, J shed 3 bases, and the junction held 12 bases outside the gene matches. CDR3 size: 18 residues. The CDR3 protein is CASSPQGVGTGGYNEQFF. The part of the CDR3 DNA that was read is TGTGCCAGCAGCCCTCAAGGGGTGGGGACAGGGGGCTACAATGAG. The full variable domain, rest sourced from reference TRBV7-3 and TRBJ2-1, is GAGVSQTPSNKVTEKGKYVELRCDPISGHTALYWYRQSLGQGPEFLIYFQGTGAADDSGLPNDRFFAVRPEGSVSTLKIQRTERGDSAVYLCASSPQGVGTGGYNEQFFGPGTRLTVL.

This clone was seen many times. The limits of the CDR3 on the DNA are not certain, so only TCRdb's listed CDR3 is given. J is TRBJ1-4 and V is TRBV28; TRBD1 reflects the table's D call only, with no check against the DNA. The CDR3 length equals 15 residues, ends included. The germline V gene has CDR1 MDHEN and CDR2 SYDVKM. CDR3 amino acids: CASSSSDRPNEKLFF.

This clone was seen at least ten times. Coverage ceases 3 residues before the CDR3 finishes, and the germline J gene fills in the end. The rearrangement links TRBV30 to TRBJ1-2; D unresolved. Germline-derived CDR1 and CDR2 are GTSNPN and SVGIG (reference sequence). The CDR3 contains 12 residues. The sequenced part of the CDR3 DNA is TGTGCCTGGTCCCGGACCGCGGGAGGC. It yields the protein CAWSRTAGG. The entire CDR3 protein reads CAWSRTAGGYTF.

This clone was seen many times. The read ends 3 residues shy of where the CDR3 ends; the end is completed using the germline J gene. This chain joins TRBV18 and TRBJ2-1, with TRBD1 as a possible D gene (5 bases). CDR1 is KGHSH, CDR2 LQKENI, per germline. CDR3 length: 11 residues. V shed 5 bases and J shed 9 bases, with 8 bases lying between them. The part of the CDR3 DNA that was read is TGTGCCAGCTCAACAGGTGGTGAG. Amino acid sequence: CASSTGGE. The whole CDR3 reads CASSTGGEQFF.

This clone was recorded at least ten times. The CDR3 end falls 3 residues outside the read, so it is completed with the germline J gene. The rearrangement joins TRBV20-1 to TRBJ1-1; no firm D call. The V gene's germline CDR1 is DFQATT and CDR2 SNEGSKA (reference sequence). The CDR3 length is 11 residues. CDR3 sequence reads: CSARDLPVAFF. The CDR3 bases that were read are TGCAGTGCTAGAGATCTACCGGTG.

This clone occurred many times. The CDR3 goes on 3 residues after the read ends, and that part is filled in from the germline J gene. V is TRBV11-2 and J is TRBJ2-2, with TRBD1 matching 7 bases. Per the germline V gene, CDR1 is SGHAT and CDR2 is FQNNGV. CDR3 length equals 14 residues. The ends lost 5 bases at V and 5 bases at J; junction bases unmatched: 5. Incomplete CDR3 DNA: TGTGCCAGCAGCCCCCGACAGGGAACCGGGGAG. Translated: CASSPRQGTGE. The complete CDR3 reads CASSPRQGTGELFF.

Ten or more counts support this clone. Read data end 3 residues before the CDR3 end; the end is taken from the germline J gene. The chain joins TRBV20-1 to TRBJ2-7; 14 bases are a match to TRBD2. The CDR3 totals 14 residues. The germline gives CDR1 DFQATT, CDR2 SNEGSKA (reference sequence). Germline trimming cut 1 base from V and 5 bases from J; bases unmatched to any gene: 1. CDR3 sequence reads: CSARGTSGRNEQYF. The CDR3 DNA, read in part, is TGCAGTGCTAGAGGGACTAGCGGGAGGAACGAG.

This clone was detected only a few times. CDR3 region: CASSQLTSGPTDTQYF. The part of the CDR3 DNA that was read is TGCGCCAGCAGCCAATTGACTAGCGGACCCACAGATACG. The chain recombines TRBV5-1 with TRBJ2-3, with 9 bases fitting TRBD2. The CDR3 extends 3 residues past the end of the read, so its final part is completed from the germline J gene. Germline V gene data show CDR1 as SGHRS and CDR2 as YFSETQ. CDR3 size: 16 residues. Trimming at V came to 4 bases and at J to 2 bases, leaving 8 bases not matched to a gene.

In its sample, this clone was seen many times. Sequencing ends 3 residues short of the CDR3 end; the germline J gene provides the rest. The chain uses TRBV5-1 and TRBJ2-7; tentatively, D is TRBD2 (6 bases). Germline V gives CDR1 SGHRS, CDR2 YFSETQ. Trimming shortened V by 4 bases and J by 4 bases, and 12 bases separated the two germline ends. The CDR3 sequence is 13 residues long. CDR3 DNA (partial): TGCGCCAGCAGCACAGGAGGGGTTTACGAG. This sequence encodes CASSTGGVYE. The whole CDR3 reads CASSTGGVYEQYF.

This clone has ten or more counts. The read falls 3 residues short of the CDR3 end, and the missing part is taken from the germline J gene. V usage is TRBV12-3 or TRBV12-4 and J usage is TRBJ1-2; 10 bases are shared with TRBD1. Trimming cost V 6 bases and J 5 bases; bases outside gene matches: 3. CDR3 length equals 13 residues. The CDR3 bases that were read are TGTGCCAGCAGCGGACAGGGGGTTTATGGC. Translation: CASSGQGVYG. The CDR3 in its entirety is CASSGQGVYGYTF.

This clone was seen repeatedly, ten times or more. The read terminates 3 residues before the CDR3 end, so the remaining end is supplied by the germline J gene. The chain has TRBV11-2 and TRBJ2-1; 10 nucleotides agree with TRBD2. With 5 bases clipped from V and 6 bases from J, the junction kept 4 bases outside the gene matches. The germline CDR1 and CDR2 sequences are SGHAT and FQNNGV. The CDR3 spans 14 residues. The CDR3 loop is CASSDGLAANEQFF. Incomplete CDR3 DNA: TGTGCCAGCAGCGATGGACTAGCGGCCAATGAG.

This clone was observed at least ten times. The CDR3 goes on 3 residues after the read ends, and that part is filled in from the germline J gene. The chain has TRBV5-4 and TRBJ1-1; 8 nucleotides agree with TRBD1. Unmatched junction bases numbered 5, after V lost 7 bases and J lost 0 bases. CDR1 SGHNT and CDR2 YYREEE come from the germline V gene (reference sequence). The CDR3 contains 14 residues. CDR3 sequence reads: CASSQGVMNTEAFF. Incomplete CDR3 DNA: TGTGCCAGCTCACAGGGGGTTATGAACACTGAA.